This T cell receptor beta chain stems from a study of vaccination effects on CD4 cells after COVID-19. Clones were sequenced by immunoSEQ multiplex PCR, and TCRdb holds only the in-frame ones, with some missing. The sample carries about 59,000 clones, about 73% recorded once. In the case of this clone: Its antigen is not known. At one end the junction does not follow the germline gene, possibly because of a read error.

In the ViraFEST assay, antigen-specific CD4+ clonotypes were identified by expansion after peptide-pool stimulation. Having been cultured for under twelve days, the cells underwent CD4+ T cell isolation. Two doses of BNT162b2 or mRNA-1273 vaccine were administered to participants. The clonotype was recovered from a human donor who received a COVID-19 vaccine. The specimen was CD4+ T cells from PBMCs cultured with HCoV-OC43 spike peptides, collected after COVID-19 vaccination. Subset specified: HCoV-OC43 spike overlapping peptide pool stimulation.

CDR3 in DNA: TGTGCCAGCAATAGACAGAACTCTGAAGCTTTCTTT. This sequence encodes CASNRQNSEAFF. The chain is built from TRBV5-4 and TRBJ1-1; possibly TRBD1 for D (5 bases). The germline CDR1 and CDR2 sequences are SGHNT and YYREEE (reference sequence). The CDR3 sequence is 12 residues long. The variable domain in full, with the rest retrieved from reference TRBV5-4 and TRBJ1-1, is ETGVTQSPTHLIKTRGQQVTLRCSSQSGHNTVSWYQQALGQGPQFIFQYYREEENGRGNFPPRFSGLQFPNYSSELNVNALELDDSALYLCASNRQNSEAFFGQGTRLTVV.